One and the same sample provided the 23 T cell receptor beta chains below, sequenced in a study of T cells in Graves' hyperthyroidism and ophthalmopathy. Amplification of TCR beta CDR3 regions was performed using RNA transcripts as template. In the first-round RT-PCR of the TCR CDR3, the HTBI primer set was used. TCRdb reanalysed the multiplex PCR reads using MiXCR and keeps one entry per CDR3 protein. The data show about 320,000 distinct CDR3 sequences, roughly 15% seen once. Material for sequencing was blood. These receptor sequences come from a man aged 25 to 40 with Graves' hyperthyroidism.

The chain carries TRBV20-1 and TRBJ2-7; D gene uncertain. CDR3 size: 10 residues. The germline V and J ends were trimmed by 7 bases and 5 bases, with 9 bases remaining between them. CDR1 and CDR2 (germline): DFQATT, SNEGSKA (reference sequence). The CDR3 is CSVPADEQYF. CDR3 sequence (DNA): TGCAGTGTTCCGGCGGACGAGCAGTACTTC.

This rearrangement joins TRBV3-1 to TRBJ2-2; the D gene is possibly TRBD2 (5 bases). Germline V gene lookup returns CDR1 LGHDT and CDR2 YNNKEL (reference sequence). V gave up 2 bases and J gave up 3 bases, with 13 bases separating them. The CDR3 is 16 residues long. DNA for the CDR3: TGTGCCAGCAGCCAAAAGTTAGCCGGGGACACCGGGGAGCTGTTTTTT. It encodes CASSQKLAGDTGELFF.

This clonotype was counted at least ten times. This rearrangement joins TRBV6-4 to TRBJ1-1; D gene uncertain. V lost 5 bases and J 5 bases, leaving 15 bases between the germline ends. The CDR3 length is 14 residues. Germline-derived CDR1 and CDR2 are MRHNA and SNTAGT. Here the CDR3 reads CASSPTNMGTEAFF. The CDR3 nucleotides read TGTGCCAGCAGTCCGACAAACATGGGGACTGAAGCTTTCTTT.

At least ten counts were recorded for this clonotype. V usage is TRBV20-1 and J usage is TRBJ2-7; the match to TRBD1 covers 10 bases. The CDR3 extends over 15 amino acids. Germline CDR1 DFQATT, CDR2 SNEGSKA (reference sequence). V shed 1 base and J 2 bases; nucleotides not matched to a gene: 5. CDR3: CSARAGTGDPYEQYF. The CDR3 bases are TGCAGTGCTAGAGCCGGGACAGGGGACCCCTACGAGCAGTACTTC.

This clonotype was seen at least ten times. The gene calls are TRBV7-9 and TRBJ2-2; D call uncertain. Germline CDR1 is SEHNR and CDR2 is FQNEAQ (reference sequence). Trimming left V 6 bases short and J 8 bases short, with 13 bases between. The CDR3 consists of 13 residues. The CDR3 nucleotides are TGTGCCAGCAGAACCGCTCAAGGGGGGGAGCTGTTTTTT. Its translation is CASRTAQGGELFF. The whole variable domain, filled in from reference TRBV7-9 and TRBJ2-2, reads DTGVSQNPRHKITKRGQNVTFRCDPISEHNRLYWYRQTLGQGPEFLTYFQNEAQLEKSRLLSDRFSAERPKGSFSTLEIQRTEQGDSAMYLCASRTAQGGELFFGEGSRLTVL.

The V gene is TRBV15, the J gene TRBJ1-4; no clear D. CDR1 and CDR2 (germline): LNHNV, YYDKDF (reference sequence). This CDR3 region has 14 residues. Between the trimmed V and J ends, which lost 0 bases and 7 bases, there was a span of 9 bases. For the CDR3, the DNA is TGTGCCACCAGCAGAGATCCAGATCCTGAAAAACTGTTTTTT. Its translation is CATSRDPDPEKLFF. Combining the CDR3 with reference TRBV15 and TRBJ1-4 gives the whole variable domain DAMVIQNPRYQVTQFGKPVTLSCSQTLNHNVMYWYQQKSSQAPKLLFHYYDKDFNNEADTPDNFQSRRPNTSFCFLDIRSPGLGDTAMYLCATSRDPDPEKLFFGSGTQLSVL.

Comment on this clonotype: This is likely a read error, given that the CDR3 carries no conserved phenylalanine or tryptophan at its end. The V gene is TRBV6-1, the J gene TRBJ2-7, with D possibly matching TRBD2 (7 bases). The V and J ends lost 4 bases and 2 bases respectively, with 21 bases between them. The CDR3 consists of 17 residues. Germline CDR1 MNHNS, CDR2 SASEGT. CDR3 sequence reads: CASSGPRGRENPYEQYL. CDR3 DNA sequence: TGTGCCAGCAGTGGACCGCGGGGGCGGGAGAACCCCTACGAGCAGTACCTC.

Many counts were recorded for this clonotype. The V call is TRBV6-1, the J call TRBJ1-1, with TRBD1 matching over 9 bases. There are 16 residues in the CDR3. V gave up 5 bases and J gave up 5 bases; unmatched junction bases: 12. Per the germline V gene, CDR1 is MNHNS and CDR2 is SASEGT. For the CDR3, the DNA is TGTGCCAGCAGTTATATCCCCAACGACAGGGGGACTGAAGCTTTCTTT. Its translation is CASSYIPNDRGTEAFF.

This clonotype has a count of ten or more. The chain's CDR3 is CASSLDFSLNTEAFF. CDR3 sequence (DNA): TGTGCCAGCAGCTTAGATTTCTCACTAAACACTGAAGCTTTCTTT. This sequence joins TRBV11-3 and TRBJ1-1; D unclear. V was pared by 0 bases and J by 2 bases, with 10 bases between. Germline CDR1 and CDR2: SGHNT and YENEEA. The CDR3 consists of 15 residues.

V and J are TRBV4-1 and TRBJ2-2, with D possibly being TRBD2 (7 bases). The V gene lost 4 bases and the J gene lost 7 bases, with 19 bases spanning the gap. CDR3 length: 16 residues. The V gene's germline CDR1 is MGHRA and CDR2 YSYEKL. CDR3 coding DNA: TGCGCCAGCAGCCTTATGGCGGGGGCCTCGCGCGGGGAGCTGTTTTTT. Its translation is CASSLMAGASRGELFF.

This clonotype was seen repeatedly, ten times or more. This chain links TRBV5-1 with TRBJ2-5; the match to TRBD2 covers 9 bases. The junction had 11 bases not matched to a gene; V was cut back by 6 bases and J by 2 bases. Germline V gene data show CDR1 as SGHRS and CDR2 as YFSETQ. There are 16 residues in the CDR3. The chain's CDR3 is CASTASGMRKQETQYF. DNA of the CDR3: TGCGCCAGCACGGCTAGCGGGATGAGGAAGCAAGAGACCCAGTACTTC.

This clonotype was observed many times. This chain connects TRBV30 to TRBJ2-7; D remains unclear. V was clipped by 5 bases and J by 1 base, with 9 bases between them. Germline-derived CDR1 and CDR2 are GTSNPN and SVGIG (reference sequence). The CDR3 covers 12 residues. In nucleotides, the CDR3 is TGTGCCTGGTCAGTGGTTTCCTACGAGCAGTACTTC. Amino acids: CAWSVVSYEQYF. The whole variable domain, filled in from reference TRBV30 and TRBJ2-7, reads SQTIHQWPATLVQPVGSPLSLECTVEGTSNPNLYWYRQAAGRGLQLLFYSVGIGQISSEVPQNLSASRPQDRQFILSSKKLLLSDSGFYLCAWSVVSYEQYFGPGTRLTVT.

This clonotype was recorded many times. The chain employs TRBV20-1 and TRBJ1-2; D gene uncertain. CDR1 is DFQATT and CDR2 is SNEGSKA in the germline V gene (reference sequence). This CDR3 comprises 15 residues. The ends were cut back, 4 bases at V and 0 bases at J, with 15 bases in the middle. CDR3 region: CSAMGLDGSNYGYTF. In DNA, the CDR3 is TGCAGTGCTATGGGATTGGACGGATCTAACTATGGCTACACCTTC.

This clonotype was found many times. The gene calls are TRBV2 and TRBJ1-5; TRBD1 is a possible D gene (6 bases). The ends were cut back, 3 bases at V and 5 bases at J, with 14 bases in the middle. The CDR3 sequence is 15 residues long. Germline CDR1 reads SNHLY; CDR2 reads FYNNEI. CDR3 nucleotide sequence: TGTGCCAGCAGTGATTCGAAGGGGGGGGATCAGCCCCAGCATTTT. This sequence encodes CASSDSKGGDQPQHF. The full variable domain, in which reference TRBV2 and TRBJ1-5 provide the parts outside the CDR3, is EPEVTQTPSHQVTQMGQEVILRCVPISNHLYFYWYRQILGQKVEFLVSFYNNEISEKSEIFDDQFSVERPDGSNFTLKIRSTKLEDSAMYFCASSDSKGGDQPQHFGDGTRLSIL.

Notes on this clonotype: This may be a read error: a much more frequent sequence differs by one nucleotide. The chain employs TRBV28 and TRBJ2-7; no clear D gene. V was pared by 3 bases and J by 6 bases, with 15 bases between. The CDR3 sequence is 14 residues long. Per the germline V gene, CDR1 is MDHEN and CDR2 is SYDVKM. CDR3 sequence (DNA): TGTGCCAGCAGTTTGGGCACAGAGGAAGGCGAGCAGTACTTC. It encodes CASSLGTEEGEQYF.

This clonotype was detected many times. The chain employs TRBV12-3 or TRBV12-4 and TRBJ1-1; TRBD1 might be the D (5 bases). Deletions cut 1 base from V and 5 bases from J, with 14 bases between. This CDR3 is 15 amino acids long. The CDR3 spells CASSLDWGSVTEAFF. The CDR3 DNA follows: TGTGCCAGCAGTTTAGATTGGGGGAGTGTAACTGAAGCTTTCTTT.

The rearrangement joins TRBV28 to TRBJ2-7; 7 positions match TRBD1. The CDR3 runs 12 residues. The V gene end was trimmed by 7 bases and the J gene end by 4 bases; junction bases not matched to a gene: 4. CDR1 and CDR2 (germline): MDHEN, SYDVKM. CDR3 sequence (DNA): TGTGCCAGCACCCGACAGGGATACGAGCAGTACTTC. It is translated as CASTRQGYEQYF.

V and J are TRBV19 and TRBJ2-7; TRBD2 is a possible D gene (5 bases). Per germline, CDR1 LNHDA and CDR2 SQIVND (reference sequence). This CDR3 has 14 residues. V was trimmed by 6 bases and J by 2 bases, leaving 14 bases between them. CDR3 coding DNA: TGTGCCAGTAGCTCCTTAGACGGGACCTACGAGCAGTACTTC. Translating it yields CASSSLDGTYEQYF.

The chain recombines TRBV6-1 with TRBJ1-4; tentative D call: TRBD1 (5 bases). The CDR3 has 16 residues. From germline, CDR1 is MNHNS and CDR2 SASEGT. Trimming shortened V by 7 bases and J by 4 bases, and 19 bases separated the two germline ends. The CDR3 DNA reads TGTGCCAGCACCCCCTGGGGCCTTGAAATTAATGAAAAACTGTTTTTT. It encodes CASTPWGLEINEKLFF.

Many counts were recorded for this clonotype. The chain is built from TRBV3-1 and TRBJ2-1; 12 bases are shared with TRBD2. Germline-derived CDR1 and CDR2 are LGHDT and YNNKEL (reference sequence). This CDR3 has 17 amino acids. The trim removed 0 bases at V and 10 bases at J, leaving 10 bases unmatched. This CDR3 reads CASSQEGSSGRAWEQFF. The CDR3 coding sequence is TGTGCCAGCAGCCAAGAAGGGTCTAGCGGGAGGGCGTGGGAGCAGTTCTTC.

J is TRBJ1-1 and V is TRBV5-1; a possible D gene is TRBD1 (5 bases). Germline assignment: CDR1 SGHRS and CDR2 YFSETQ. Deletions cut 0 bases from V and 6 bases from J, with 15 bases between. This CDR3 has 15 amino acids. The CDR3 region has the DNA TGCGCCAGCAGCTTGGGGTCCCTGGGAGGGGCTGAAGCTTTCTTT. This sequence encodes CASSLGSLGGAEAFF.

This clonotype has a count of ten or more. The chain carries TRBV3-1 and TRBJ2-3; D unresolved. The germline V gene has CDR1 LGHDT and CDR2 YNNKEL (reference sequence). The CDR3 sequence is 14 residues long. Trimming left V 2 bases short and J 4 bases short, with 10 bases between. CDR3 bases: TGTGCCAGCAGCCAATGGTCGCGCGCAGATACGCAGTATTTT. As protein: CASSQWSRADTQYF.

This clonotype came up a few times. CDR3 residues: CASSLTGLVNTGELFF. The DNA for the CDR3 is TGTGCCAGCAGCTTGACGGGACTAGTGAACACCGGGGAGCTGTTTTTT. The rearrangement uses TRBV5-4 and TRBJ2-2, with 8 nucleotides matching TRBD2. CDR1 SGHNT and CDR2 YYREEE come from the germline V gene (reference sequence). V gave up 1 base and J gave up 1 base; unmatched junction bases: 3. The CDR3 is 16 amino acids.